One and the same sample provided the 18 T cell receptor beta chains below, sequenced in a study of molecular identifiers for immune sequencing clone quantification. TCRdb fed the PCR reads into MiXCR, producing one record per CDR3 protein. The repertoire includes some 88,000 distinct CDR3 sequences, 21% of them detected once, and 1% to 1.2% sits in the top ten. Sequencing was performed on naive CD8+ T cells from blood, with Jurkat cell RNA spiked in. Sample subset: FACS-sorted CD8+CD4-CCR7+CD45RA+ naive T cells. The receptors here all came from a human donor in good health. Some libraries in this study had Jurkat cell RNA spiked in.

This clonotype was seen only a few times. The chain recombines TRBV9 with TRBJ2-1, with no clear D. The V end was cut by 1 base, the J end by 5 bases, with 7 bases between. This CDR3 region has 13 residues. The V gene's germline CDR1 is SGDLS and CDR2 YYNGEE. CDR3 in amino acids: CASSVRDDNEQFF. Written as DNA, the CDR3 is TGTGCCAGCAGCGTAAGGGATGACAATGAGCAGTTCTTC.

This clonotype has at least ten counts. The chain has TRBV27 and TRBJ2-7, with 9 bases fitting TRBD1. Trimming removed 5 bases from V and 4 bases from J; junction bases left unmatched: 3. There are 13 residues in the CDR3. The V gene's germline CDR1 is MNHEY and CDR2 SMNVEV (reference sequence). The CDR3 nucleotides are TGTGCCAGCAGTCACGGACAGGGGTACGAGCAGTACTTC. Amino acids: CASSHGQGYEQYF.

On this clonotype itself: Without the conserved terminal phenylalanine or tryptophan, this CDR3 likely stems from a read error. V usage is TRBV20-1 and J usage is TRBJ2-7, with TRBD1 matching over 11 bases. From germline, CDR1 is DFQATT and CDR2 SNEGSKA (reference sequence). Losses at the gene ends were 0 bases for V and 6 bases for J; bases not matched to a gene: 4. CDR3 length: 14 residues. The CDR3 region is CSARDGTGGPEQYL. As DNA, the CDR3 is TGCAGTGCTAGAGACGGGACAGGGGGACCCGAGCAGTACCTC.

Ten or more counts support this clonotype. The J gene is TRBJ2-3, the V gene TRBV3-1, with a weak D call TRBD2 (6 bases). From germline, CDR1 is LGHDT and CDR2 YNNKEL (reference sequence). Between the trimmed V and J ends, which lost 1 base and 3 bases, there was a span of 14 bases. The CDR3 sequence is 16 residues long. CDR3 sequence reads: CASSQVAGHPTDTQYF. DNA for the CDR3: TGTGCCAGCAGCCAAGTCGCGGGGCATCCAACAGATACGCAGTATTTT.

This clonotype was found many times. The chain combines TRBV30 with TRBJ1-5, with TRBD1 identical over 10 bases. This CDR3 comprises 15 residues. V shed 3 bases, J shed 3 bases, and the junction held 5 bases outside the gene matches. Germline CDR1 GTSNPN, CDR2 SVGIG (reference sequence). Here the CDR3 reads CAWSEGQGHNQPQHF. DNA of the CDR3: TGTGCCTGGAGCGAGGGACAGGGGCACAATCAGCCCCAGCATTTT.

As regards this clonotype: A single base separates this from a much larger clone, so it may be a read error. CDR3 loop: CASSIPGDGTAELFF. For the CDR3, the DNA is TGTGCCAGTAGTATCCCCGGGGATGGGACCGCGGAGCTGTTTTTT. The chain employs TRBV19 and TRBJ2-2, with D perhaps given as TRBD1 or TRBD2 (5 bases each). The CDR3 spans 15 residues. Germline V gene lookup returns CDR1 LNHDA and CDR2 SQIVND (reference sequence).

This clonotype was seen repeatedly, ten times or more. Here the CDR3 reads CASSDRFGGTDTQYF. The DNA for the CDR3 is TGTGCCAGCAGTGATCGTTTTGGGGGCACAGATACGCAGTATTTT. The V gene is TRBV25-1, the J gene TRBJ2-3, with D unresolved. The CDR3 runs 15 residues. Germline V CDR1 and CDR2: MGHDK, SYGVNS. V was pared by 3 bases and J by 1 base, with 11 bases between.

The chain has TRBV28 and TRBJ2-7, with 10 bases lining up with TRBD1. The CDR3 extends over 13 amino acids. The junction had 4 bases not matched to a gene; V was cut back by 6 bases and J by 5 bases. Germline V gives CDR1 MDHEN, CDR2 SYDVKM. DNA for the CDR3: TGTGCCAGCAGCGGACAGGGGGTCCACGAGCAGTACTTC. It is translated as CASSGQGVHEQYF.

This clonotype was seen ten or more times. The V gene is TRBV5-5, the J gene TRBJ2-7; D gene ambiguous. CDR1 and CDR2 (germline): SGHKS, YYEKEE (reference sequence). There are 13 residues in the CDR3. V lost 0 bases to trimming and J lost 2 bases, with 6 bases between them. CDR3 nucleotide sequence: TGTGCCAGCAGCTTGGGCCGGACCTACGAGCAGTACTTC. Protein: CASSLGRTYEQYF.

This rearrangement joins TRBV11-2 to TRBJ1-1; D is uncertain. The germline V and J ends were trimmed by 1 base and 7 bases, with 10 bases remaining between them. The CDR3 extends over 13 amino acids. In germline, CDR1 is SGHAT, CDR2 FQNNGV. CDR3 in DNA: TGTGCCAGCAGCTTAGTGGAAGGGCTTGAAGCTTTCTTT. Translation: CASSLVEGLEAFF.

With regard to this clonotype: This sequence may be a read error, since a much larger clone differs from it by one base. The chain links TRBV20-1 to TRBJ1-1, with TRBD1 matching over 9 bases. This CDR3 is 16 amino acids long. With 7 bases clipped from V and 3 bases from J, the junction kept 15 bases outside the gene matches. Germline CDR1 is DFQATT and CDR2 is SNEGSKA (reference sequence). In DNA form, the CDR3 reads TGCAGTGGCAGCCCGGGACAGGGTCTTTGGGACACTGAAGCTTTCTTT. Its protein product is CSGSPGQGLWDTEAFF.

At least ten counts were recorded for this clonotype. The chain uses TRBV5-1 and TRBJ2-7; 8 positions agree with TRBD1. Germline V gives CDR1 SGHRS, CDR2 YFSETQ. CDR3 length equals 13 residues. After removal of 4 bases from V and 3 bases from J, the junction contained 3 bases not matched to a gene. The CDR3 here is CASSTGQGYEQYF. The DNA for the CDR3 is TGCGCCAGCAGCACTGGACAGGGCTACGAGCAGTACTTC.

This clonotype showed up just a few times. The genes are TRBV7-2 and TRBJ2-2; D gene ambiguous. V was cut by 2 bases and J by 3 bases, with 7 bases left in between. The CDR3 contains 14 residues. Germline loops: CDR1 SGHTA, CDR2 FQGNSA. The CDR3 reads CASSLFYDTGELFF. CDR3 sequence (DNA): TGTGCCAGCAGCTTATTTTATGACACCGGGGAGCTGTTTTTT.

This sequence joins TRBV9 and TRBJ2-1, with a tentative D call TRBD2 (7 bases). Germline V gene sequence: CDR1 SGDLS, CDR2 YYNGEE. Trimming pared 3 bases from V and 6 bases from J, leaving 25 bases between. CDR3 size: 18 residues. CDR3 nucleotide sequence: TGTGCCAGCAGCGAACCCTGGGGGGCGGGGGAGGTGGGCAATGAGCAGTTCTTC. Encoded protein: CASSEPWGAGEVGNEQFF.

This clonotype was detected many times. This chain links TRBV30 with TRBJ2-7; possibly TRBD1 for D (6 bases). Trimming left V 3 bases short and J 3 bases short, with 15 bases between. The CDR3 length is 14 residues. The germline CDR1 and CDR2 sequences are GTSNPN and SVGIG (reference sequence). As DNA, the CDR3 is TGTGCCTGGAGCCGGACAGCCCTACTCTACGAGCAGTACTTC. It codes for CAWSRTALLYEQYF.

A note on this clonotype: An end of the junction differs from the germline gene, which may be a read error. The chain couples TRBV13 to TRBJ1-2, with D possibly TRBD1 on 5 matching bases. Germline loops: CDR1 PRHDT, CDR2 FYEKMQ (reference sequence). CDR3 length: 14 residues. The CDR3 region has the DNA TGTGCCAGCAGCGGGGACGGATCTAACTATGGCTACAACTTC. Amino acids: CASSGDGSNYGYNF.

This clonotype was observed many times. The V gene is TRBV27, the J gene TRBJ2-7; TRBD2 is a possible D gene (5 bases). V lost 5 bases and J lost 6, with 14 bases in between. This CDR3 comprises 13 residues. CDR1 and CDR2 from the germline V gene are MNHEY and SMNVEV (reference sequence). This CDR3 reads CASSALEGSEQYF. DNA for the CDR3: TGTGCCAGCAGTGCATTGGAAGGGAGCGAGCAGTACTTC.

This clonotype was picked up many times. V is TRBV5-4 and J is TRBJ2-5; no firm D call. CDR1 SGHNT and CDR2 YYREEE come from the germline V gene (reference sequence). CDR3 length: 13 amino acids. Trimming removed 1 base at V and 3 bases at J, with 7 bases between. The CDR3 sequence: CASSLMAEETQYF. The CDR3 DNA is TGTGCCAGCAGCTTGATGGCGGAAGAGACCCAGTACTTC. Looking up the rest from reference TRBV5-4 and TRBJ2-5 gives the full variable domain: ETGVTQSPTHLIKTRGQQVTLRCSSQSGHNTVSWYQQALGQGPQFIFQYYREEENGRGNFPPRFSGLQFPNYSSELNVNALELDDSALYLCASSLMAEETQYFGPGTRLLVL.